A selection of T cell receptor beta chains follows, all from one sample in a study of blood T cells in healthy people across ages. Each CDR3 protein gets one entry after TCRdb re-called the 5' RACE reads with MiXCR. The sample has hundreds of thousands of distinct CDR3 sequences; under 25% are singletons. Sequenced input: blood. The receptors originated from a man in his 70s in good health. Both conserved end residues are part of each CDR3. Each record gives: CDR3 length, D gene, V gene, J gene, clone size, CDR3 protein, CDR3 DNA. D genes are given only for firm matches. Where a row states a size, it is once, few, many or the class of an expanded clone; other rows omit it.

cdr3_length: 13; d_call: -; v_call: TRBV28; j_call: TRBJ1-5; clone_size: many; cdr3_aa: CATVDVNNQPQHF; cdr3_nt: TGTGCCACCGTGGATGTTAACAATCAGCCCCAGCATTTT
cdr3_length: 14; d_call: TRBD1; v_call: TRBV5-1; j_call: TRBJ1-1; clone_size: few; cdr3_aa: CASRITGAGTEAFF; cdr3_nt: TGCGCCAGCAGGATTACAGGGGCTGGGACTGAAGCTTTCTTT
cdr3_length: 14; d_call: -; v_call: TRBV20-1; j_call: TRBJ2-3; clone_size: few; cdr3_aa: CSAREAGGTDTQYF; cdr3_nt: TGCAGTGCTAGAGAAGCTGGGGGCACAGATACGCAGTATTTT
cdr3_length: 14; d_call: -; v_call: TRBV5-1; j_call: TRBJ2-2; clone_size: few; cdr3_aa: CASSWMGATGELFF; cdr3_nt: TGCGCCAGCAGCTGGATGGGTGCCACCGGGGAGCTGTTTTTT
cdr3_length: 11; d_call: -; v_call: TRBV6-6; j_call: TRBJ2-2; clone_size: many; cdr3_aa: CASSTSGELFF; cdr3_nt: TGTGCCAGCTCAACCTCCGGGGAGCTGTTTTTT
cdr3_length: 15; d_call: -; v_call: TRBV5-1; j_call: TRBJ2-5; clone_size: -; cdr3_aa: CASSLESRPGETQYF; cdr3_nt: TGCGCCAGCAGCTTGGAGTCTCGCCCTGGCGAGACCCAGTACTTC
cdr3_length: 14; d_call: TRBD2; v_call: TRBV7-2; j_call: TRBJ2-7; clone_size: -; cdr3_aa: CASNRIAGDYEQYF; cdr3_nt: TGTGCCAGCAACCGCATAGCGGGAGACTACGAGCAGTACTTC
cdr3_length: 16; d_call: -; v_call: TRBV6-5; j_call: TRBJ1-1; clone_size: -; cdr3_aa: CASSYKEGLMNTEAFF; cdr3_nt: TGTGCCAGCAGTTACAAGGAGGGATTGATGAACACTGAAGCTTTCTTT
cdr3_length: 11; d_call: -; v_call: TRBV6-1; j_call: TRBJ2-1; clone_size: -; cdr3_aa: CAGGLGNEQFF; cdr3_nt: TGTGCCGGGGGGCTTGGCAATGAGCAGTTCTTC
cdr3_length: 16; d_call: TRBD1; v_call: TRBV5-1; j_call: TRBJ2-2; clone_size: -; cdr3_aa: CASRDRGPPNTGELFF; cdr3_nt: TGCGCCAGCAGGGACAGGGGGCCCCCAAACACCGGGGAGCTGTTTTTT
cdr3_length: 13; d_call: -; v_call: TRBV6-2/TRBV6-3; j_call: TRBJ1-1; clone_size: many; cdr3_aa: CASSYLRNTEAFF; cdr3_nt: TGTGCCAGCAGTTACCTACGGAACACTGAAGCTTTCTTT
cdr3_length: 11; d_call: -; v_call: TRBV6-5; j_call: TRBJ2-7; clone_size: few; cdr3_aa: CAAGTPREQYF; cdr3_nt: TGTGCAGCCGGGACCCCCCGGGAGCAGTACTTC
cdr3_length: 15; d_call: TRBD1; v_call: TRBV3-1; j_call: TRBJ2-1; clone_size: few; cdr3_aa: CASSEKRTGNNEQFF; cdr3_nt: TGTGCCAGCAGCGAAAAACGGACAGGTAACAATGAGCAGTTCTTC
cdr3_length: 15; d_call: TRBD1; v_call: TRBV6-5; j_call: TRBJ2-1; clone_size: -; cdr3_aa: CASSYKDRGGYEQFF; cdr3_nt: TGTGCCAGCAGTTACAAGGACAGGGGGGGATATGAGCAGTTCTTC
cdr3_length: 13; d_call: -; v_call: TRBV12-3/TRBV12-4; j_call: TRBJ2-7; clone_size: few; cdr3_aa: CASSLQPNYEQYF; cdr3_nt: TGTGCCAGCAGTTTACAACCGAACTACGAGCAGTACTTC
cdr3_length: 18; d_call: TRBD2; v_call: TRBV9; j_call: TRBJ2-1; clone_size: -; cdr3_aa: CASSPRGERAVAYNEQFF; cdr3_nt: TGTGCCAGCAGCCCCCGGGGGGAGCGGGCCGTTGCCTACAATGAGCAGTTCTTC
cdr3_length: 15; d_call: TRBD1; v_call: TRBV6-6; j_call: TRBJ2-7; clone_size: -; cdr3_aa: CASSYRQGAGYEQYF; cdr3_nt: TGTGCCAGCAGTTACAGACAGGGGGCGGGCTACGAGCAGTACTTC
cdr3_length: 18; d_call: TRBD2; v_call: TRBV12-3/TRBV12-4; j_call: TRBJ2-3; clone_size: -; cdr3_aa: CASSLRASGVTSTDTQYF; cdr3_nt: TGTGCCAGCAGTTTAAGGGCTAGCGGAGTCACTAGCACAGATACGCAGTATTTT
cdr3_length: 14; d_call: -; v_call: TRBV9; j_call: TRBJ1-4; clone_size: -; cdr3_aa: CASSVGPFSEKLFF; cdr3_nt: TGTGCCAGCAGCGTAGGCCCCTTTTCCGAAAAACTGTTTTTT
cdr3_length: 16; d_call: -; v_call: TRBV18; j_call: TRBJ2-5; clone_size: few; cdr3_aa: CASSSGVAGAEETQYF; cdr3_nt: TGTGCCAGCTCATCAGGGGTAGCGGGCGCTGAAGAGACCCAGTACTTC
cdr3_length: 20; d_call: -; v_call: TRBV4-1; j_call: TRBJ2-1; clone_size: many; cdr3_aa: CASSQEEWGGDREHYNEQFF; cdr3_nt: TGCGCCAGCAGCCAAGAAGAGTGGGGAGGTGACAGGGAACATTACAATGAGCAGTTCTTC
cdr3_length: 13; d_call: -; v_call: TRBV6-2/TRBV6-3; j_call: TRBJ2-5; clone_size: -; cdr3_aa: CASTGQLGETQYF; cdr3_nt: TGTGCCAGCACCGGACAACTCGGAGAGACCCAGTACTTC
cdr3_length: 14; d_call: -; v_call: TRBV20-1; j_call: TRBJ2-7; clone_size: -; cdr3_aa: CSARVTGLYYEQYF; cdr3_nt: TGCAGTGCTAGAGTGACAGGATTGTACTACGAGCAGTACTTC
cdr3_length: 17; d_call: TRBD1; v_call: TRBV12-5; j_call: TRBJ1-4; clone_size: -; cdr3_aa: CARGNSGTDATNEKLFF; cdr3_nt: TGTGCTAGGGGGAATTCCGGGACAGATGCAACTAATGAAAAACTGTTTTTT
cdr3_length: 12; d_call: -; v_call: TRBV20-1; j_call: TRBJ2-3; clone_size: -; cdr3_aa: CSARNRGDTQYF; cdr3_nt: TGCAGTGCTAGGAACCGGGGGGATACGCAGTATTTT
cdr3_length: 15; d_call: -; v_call: TRBV10-3; j_call: TRBJ2-5; clone_size: few; cdr3_aa: CAISESSGMGETQYF; cdr3_nt: TGTGCCATCAGTGAGTCGTCCGGAATGGGAGAGACCCAGTACTTC
cdr3_length: 14; d_call: TRBD2; v_call: TRBV20-1; j_call: TRBJ2-7; clone_size: few; cdr3_aa: CSARALRGDYEQYF; cdr3_nt: TGCAGTGCTAGAGCGCTCCGGGGGGACTACGAGCAGTACTTC
cdr3_length: 17; d_call: TRBD2; v_call: TRBV4-1; j_call: TRBJ2-7; clone_size: -; cdr3_aa: CASSQDRGTSIGYEQYF; cdr3_nt: TGCGCCAGCAGCCAAGATCGAGGGACTAGTATTGGGTACGAGCAGTACTTC
cdr3_length: 14; d_call: -; v_call: TRBV4-1; j_call: TRBJ2-2; clone_size: -; cdr3_aa: CASSQGPSSGELFF; cdr3_nt: TGCGCCAGCAGCCAAGGACCTAGTTCCGGGGAGCTGTTTTTT
cdr3_length: 14; d_call: TRBD2; v_call: TRBV20-1; j_call: TRBJ2-7; clone_size: -; cdr3_aa: CSARGTAGVYEQYF; cdr3_nt: TGCAGTGCTAGAGGTACAGCGGGAGTCTACGAGCAGTACTTC
cdr3_length: 13; d_call: -; v_call: TRBV18; j_call: TRBJ1-5; clone_size: -; cdr3_aa: CASSPTADQPQHF; cdr3_nt: TGTGCCAGCTCACCAACTGCAGATCAGCCCCAGCATTTT
cdr3_length: 15; d_call: -; v_call: TRBV10-3; j_call: TRBJ2-3; clone_size: -; cdr3_aa: CAITRTGASTDTQYF; cdr3_nt: TGTGCCATCACCAGGACCGGTGCTAGCACAGATACGCAGTATTTT
cdr3_length: 14; d_call: -; v_call: TRBV7-9; j_call: TRBJ2-5; clone_size: -; cdr3_aa: CASSRLSGYGTQYF; cdr3_nt: TGTGCCAGCAGCCGACTTAGCGGTTACGGGACCCAGTACTTC
cdr3_length: 19; d_call: TRBD2; v_call: TRBV5-1; j_call: TRBJ2-1; clone_size: few; cdr3_aa: CASSLVGERASGNNNEQFF; cdr3_nt: TGCGCCAGCAGCTTGGTGGGGGAGCGAGCTAGCGGAAACAACAATGAGCAGTTCTTC
cdr3_length: 13; d_call: -; v_call: TRBV20-1; j_call: TRBJ2-1; clone_size: few; cdr3_aa: CSAMRDFNNEQFF; cdr3_nt: TGCAGTGCTATGAGGGACTTCAACAATGAGCAGTTCTTC
cdr3_length: 13; d_call: -; v_call: TRBV6-2/TRBV6-3; j_call: TRBJ2-2; clone_size: -; cdr3_aa: CASTATGSGELFF; cdr3_nt: TGTGCCAGCACCGCCACAGGGTCCGGGGAGCTGTTTTTT
cdr3_length: 15; d_call: -; v_call: TRBV20-1; j_call: TRBJ1-6; clone_size: few; cdr3_aa: CSANTRSSYNSPLHF; cdr3_nt: TGCAGTGCTAACACAAGGAGCTCCTATAATTCACCCCTCCACTTT
cdr3_length: 13; d_call: -; v_call: TRBV6-7; j_call: TRBJ1-2; clone_size: -; cdr3_aa: CASSVTGPSGYTF; cdr3_nt: TGTGCCAGCAGTGTTACAGGGCCCTCTGGCTACACCTTC
cdr3_length: 15; d_call: TRBD1; v_call: TRBV7-8; j_call: TRBJ2-7; clone_size: few; cdr3_aa: CASSLSAGGTYEQYF; cdr3_nt: TGTGCCAGCAGCTTAAGCGCAGGGGGAACCTACGAGCAGTACTTC
cdr3_length: 14; d_call: -; v_call: TRBV20-1; j_call: TRBJ2-1; clone_size: few; cdr3_aa: CSANEGSSYNEQFF; cdr3_nt: TGCAGTGCTAACGAGGGAAGCTCCTACAATGAGCAGTTCTTC
cdr3_length: 16; d_call: TRBD1; v_call: TRBV9; j_call: TRBJ2-7; clone_size: few; cdr3_aa: CASSGNPTGAYYEQYF; cdr3_nt: TGTGCCAGCAGCGGGAACCCGACAGGGGCCTACTACGAGCAGTACTTC
cdr3_length: 13; d_call: TRBD2; v_call: TRBV20-1; j_call: TRBJ2-1; clone_size: few; cdr3_aa: CSAMGLANNEQFF; cdr3_nt: TGCAGTGCTATGGGACTAGCGAACAATGAGCAGTTCTTC
cdr3_length: 14; d_call: -; v_call: TRBV29-1; j_call: TRBJ2-1; clone_size: -; cdr3_aa: CSVAPAGGIDEQFF; cdr3_nt: TGCAGCGTTGCCCCGGCTGGCGGGATCGATGAGCAGTTCTTC
cdr3_length: 12; d_call: -; v_call: TRBV6-5; j_call: TRBJ2-7; clone_size: -; cdr3_aa: CASTGGSYEQYF; cdr3_nt: TGTGCCAGCACTGGGGGCTCCTACGAGCAGTACTTC
cdr3_length: 13; d_call: -; v_call: TRBV6-2/TRBV6-3; j_call: TRBJ2-5; clone_size: few; cdr3_aa: CASRFRDRETQYF; cdr3_nt: TGTGCCAGCAGATTTCGAGACAGAGAGACCCAGTACTTC
cdr3_length: 15; d_call: -; v_call: TRBV9; j_call: TRBJ1-5; clone_size: -; cdr3_aa: CASSTRSGELQPQHF; cdr3_nt: TGTGCCAGCAGCACAAGGTCAGGGGAGTTGCAGCCCCAGCATTTT
cdr3_length: 17; d_call: TRBD1; v_call: TRBV5-1; j_call: TRBJ2-2; clone_size: -; cdr3_aa: CASSLIPGQGENGELFF; cdr3_nt: TGCGCCAGCAGCTTGATACCGGGACAGGGGGAAAACGGGGAGCTGTTTTTT
cdr3_length: 13; d_call: -; v_call: TRBV4-1; j_call: TRBJ1-6; clone_size: -; cdr3_aa: CASSPSGNSPLHF; cdr3_nt: TGCGCCAGCAGCCCTAGTGGGAATTCACCCCTCCACTTT
cdr3_length: 17; d_call: -; v_call: TRBV11-2; j_call: TRBJ2-1; clone_size: -; cdr3_aa: CASSLRLNGLLNNEQFF; cdr3_nt: TGTGCCAGCAGCTTACGGTTGAACGGACTACTCAACAATGAGCAGTTCTTC
cdr3_length: 15; d_call: -; v_call: TRBV28; j_call: TRBJ1-4; clone_size: -; cdr3_aa: CASSLQAYGYEKLFF; cdr3_nt: TGTGCCAGCAGTTTACAGGCGTACGGCTATGAAAAACTGTTTTTT
cdr3_length: 14; d_call: TRBD1; v_call: TRBV28; j_call: TRBJ2-4; clone_size: few; cdr3_aa: CASSTMTGVDIQYF; cdr3_nt: TGTGCCAGCAGTACCATGACAGGGGTGGACATTCAGTACTTC
cdr3_length: 13; d_call: TRBD1; v_call: TRBV5-6; j_call: TRBJ1-2; clone_size: -; cdr3_aa: CASSGTVHSGYTF; cdr3_nt: TGTGCCAGCAGCGGGACAGTCCACTCGGGCTACACCTTC
cdr3_length: 15; d_call: TRBD2; v_call: TRBV7-9; j_call: TRBJ2-4; clone_size: -; cdr3_aa: CASSFREGSGNIQYF; cdr3_nt: TGTGCCAGCAGTTTCAGGGAGGGGTCTGGAAACATTCAGTACTTC
cdr3_length: 16; d_call: -; v_call: TRBV20-1; j_call: TRBJ2-3; clone_size: -; cdr3_aa: CSARDPLASSTDTQYF; cdr3_nt: TGCAGTGCTAGAGACCCCCTAGCGAGTAGCACAGATACGCAGTATTTT
cdr3_length: 14; d_call: TRBD1; v_call: TRBV24-1; j_call: TRBJ1-2; clone_size: -; cdr3_aa: CATRRTGESEGYTF; cdr3_nt: TGTGCCACCAGGAGGACAGGGGAGTCGGAAGGCTACACCTTC
cdr3_length: 17; d_call: -; v_call: TRBV12-3/TRBV12-4; j_call: TRBJ2-1; clone_size: few; cdr3_aa: CASSPPSGEIQNNEQFF; cdr3_nt: TGTGCCAGCAGTCCCCCATCCGGAGAAATACAAAACAATGAGCAGTTCTTC
cdr3_length: 15; d_call: -; v_call: TRBV12-3/TRBV12-4; j_call: TRBJ1-5; clone_size: -; cdr3_aa: CASPRLKGWNQPQHF; cdr3_nt: TGTGCCAGCCCCCGATTAAAGGGTTGGAATCAGCCCCAGCATTTT